The entry that follows covers one TCR beta chain sequence. The sample comes from a study of spatial heterogeneity in lung cancer. All TCR cDNA molecules were individually tagged with a unique molecular identifier. TCRdb re-called the 5' RACE reads with MiXCR, one entry per CDR3 protein. This sample has 40,000 to 45,000 distinct CDR3 sequences, with about 13% found just once. The CDR3 totals 14 residues. V gave up 6 bases and J gave up 2 bases; unmatched junction bases: 10. The germline CDR1 and CDR2 sequences are DFQATT and SNEGSKA (reference sequence). Time point here: sample taken at primary tumor resection. Sequencing was performed on whole RNA extracted from tumor and nontumor lung tissue, or from frozen PBMC, and the material was left unsorted.

The receptor's source is a male donor with early-stage non-small cell lung cancer. This chain links TRBV20-1 with TRBJ2-7, with 7 bases lining up with TRBD1. The input for sequencing was PBMCs, taken at surgery. The CDR3 DNA is TGCAGTGCCCTGGGACAGCGAGCCACCTACGAGCAGTACTTC. This gives the protein CSALGQRATYEQYF.